Included here is one TCR beta chain sequence, with context. What it binds is unknown. V lost 6 bases and J 0 bases, leaving 7 bases between the germline ends. The CDR3 runs to 13 residues. Germline V CDR1 and CDR2: MNHNS, SASEGT. TCRdb reprocessed the 5' RACE reads with MiXCR, giving one entry per CDR3 protein. The repertoire holds about 9,900 distinct CDR3 sequences, 6.3% seen once, with roughly 7% in the top ten. The source of the sample is a study of spatial heterogeneity in lung cancer. Study summary: A T cell module score from matched bulk RNA-seq correlated strongly with TCR transcript counts in tumor regions. Study-wide points: For expanded intratumoral alpha and beta TCRs, counts tracked tumor mutation counts.

Time point described: sample taken at primary tumor resection. Patients with untreated early-stage non-small cell lung cancer, numbering 72, were the donors. The study sequenced unsorted whole RNA from tumor, nontumor lung or frozen PBMC. This receptor was obtained from a female donor with early-stage non-small cell lung cancer. V usage is TRBV6-1 and J usage is TRBJ2-3; D might be TRBD1 (6 bases). The sequences come from lung tumor tissue, collected at surgery. CDR3 protein: CASRQGSTDTQYF. Written as DNA, the CDR3 is TGTGCCAGCAGACAGGGTAGCACAGATACGCAGTATTTT.